Presented here are 5 T cell receptor beta chains from one specimen sequenced in a study of shared clonotypes between healthy human individuals. CD45RO-negative, CCR7-positively selected cells formed the naive CD8 fraction, excluding terminally differentiated effector memory CD45RA+ cells. Sequencing used immunoSEQ multiplex PCR; TCRdb keeps in-frame clones, though not all of them. The table has about 2.1 million clones, 90% to 95% seen once. Sequencing was carried out using naive CD8+ T cells from PBMCs. Every receptor here comes from a man aged 18-30 years in good health. Some clones in this sample may be carry-over from other donors' samples.

The chain recombines TRBV7-8 with TRBJ2-7, with 16 positions matching TRBD2. This CDR3 contains 18 residues. Germline-derived CDR1 and CDR2 are SGHVS and FQNEAQ. The ends lost 5 bases at V and 0 bases at J; junction bases unmatched: 7. The CDR3 reads CASSMGLAGGEGSYEQYF. In DNA, the CDR3 is TGTGCCAGCAGCATGGGACTAGCGGGAGGGGAGGGCTCCTACGAGCAGTACTTC.

The chain has TRBV28 and TRBJ1-2; TRBD1 agrees at 10 bases. The germline V gene has CDR1 MDHEN and CDR2 SYDVKM. Trimming at V came to 6 bases and at J to 8 bases, leaving 12 bases not matched to a gene. The CDR3 spans 15 residues. CDR3 DNA: TGTGCCAGCAGCTCCAGAGGGACAGGGGTTAACGGCTACACCTTC. This translates into CASSSRGTGVNGYTF.

The chain is built from TRBV4-3 and TRBJ1-1; D is ambiguous. The V gene's germline CDR1 is LGHNA and CDR2 YSLEER. V was pared by 3 bases and J by 0 bases, with 5 bases between. CDR3 length: 13 amino acids. The CDR3 region is CASSQIMNTEAFF. As DNA, the CDR3 is TGCGCCAGCAGCCAGATAATGAACACTGAAGCTTTCTTT.

A remark on this clone: Other DNA variants within this sample encode the same CDR3. The chain carries TRBV20-1 and TRBJ2-7; 7 nucleotides line up with TRBD2. CDR1 DFQATT and CDR2 SNEGSKA come from the germline V gene (reference sequence). The J segment lost 3 bases and the V segment lost 6 bases, leaving 2 bases of the junction unmatched. The CDR3 is made up of 11 amino acids. The CDR3 DNA sequence: TGCAGTGCACGGGAGGACTACGAGCAGTACTTC. It is translated as CSAREDYEQYF.

Concerning this clone: Other nucleotide sequences in the sample specify the same CDR3. The chain links TRBV12-5 to TRBJ1-1; no definite D call. This CDR3 is 13 amino acids long. Germline CDR1 is LGHNT and CDR2 is FRNRAP. V was trimmed by 1 base and J by 2 bases, leaving 5 bases between them. The CDR3 loop is CASGLGGNTEAFF. CDR3 DNA sequence: TGTGCTAGTGGTTTGGGGGGTAACACTGAAGCTTTCTTT.